The next 26 T cell receptor beta chains were all read from a single sample in a study of blood T cell repertoires in COVID-19. Here immunoSEQ multiplex PCR was the method, and the copy in TCRdb shows in-frame clones only, minus some. The sample consists of more than 100,000 clones, nearly 90% of them appearing once. The sequencing sample was made of peripheral blood. The receptors stem from a man in his fifties in a cohort sampled during active COVID-19.

The J gene is TRBJ1-1, the V gene TRBV7-8; D call uncertain. CDR3 length equals 12 residues. V lost 5 bases and J 4 bases, leaving 8 bases between the germline ends. CDR1 and CDR2 from the germline V gene are SGHVS and FQNEAQ. The CDR3 region has the DNA TGTGCCAGCAGCCCACAACGCACTGAAGCTTTCTTT. Its protein is CASSPQRTEAFF.

This chain joins TRBV4-1 and TRBJ2-7; no definite D call. CDR3 size: 14 residues. The V end was cut by 0 bases, the J end by 4 bases, with 10 bases between. Germline V gene data show CDR1 as MGHRA and CDR2 as YSYEKL. CDR3 loop: CASSQDWALYEQYV. In DNA, the CDR3 is TGCGCCAGCAGCCAAGATTGGGCCTTATACGAGCAGTACGTC.

The V call is TRBV5-4, the J call TRBJ1-4; D possibly corresponds to TRBD1 (5 bases). In germline, CDR1 is SGHNT, CDR2 YYREEE (reference sequence). The CDR3 runs 13 residues. V was trimmed by 4 bases and J by 11 bases, leaving 15 bases between them. The CDR3 loop reads CASSGGSKEKLFF. The CDR3 nucleotides read TGTGCCAGCAGCGGGGGGTCGAAAGAGAAACTGTTTTTT.

This chain uses TRBV2 with TRBJ2-2; weak D call: TRBD1 (5 bases). In germline, CDR1 is SNHLY, CDR2 FYNNEI. Trimming took off 2 bases at V and 4 bases at J, with 11 bases between the two ends. The CDR3 has 15 amino acids. The chain's CDR3 is CASSENPGLTGELFF. The CDR3 DNA is TGTGCCAGCAGTGAAAACCCAGGGCTCACCGGGGAGCTGTTTTTT.

The chain combines TRBV6-1 with TRBJ2-4, with TRBD1 as a possible D gene (5 bases). The V end was cut by 3 bases, the J end by 6 bases, with 24 bases between. Germline lookup yields CDR1 MNHNS and CDR2 SASEGT. The CDR3 is made up of 18 amino acids. The CDR3 loop is CASSDRERTSFSGNIQYF. DNA for the CDR3: TGTGCCAGCAGTGACAGGGAAAGGACCTCCTTTTCAGGAAACATTCAGTACTTC.

CDR3 region: CASSPPMRETYQETQYF. CDR3 DNA: TGTGCCAGCTCACCACCGATGAGGGAAACTTACCAAGAGACCCAGTACTTC. This rearrangement joins TRBV18 to TRBJ2-5; maybe TRBD2 (5 bases). V lost 0 bases, J lost 0 bases, and 14 bases lay in between. The CDR3 runs 17 residues. Germline loops: CDR1 KGHSH, CDR2 LQKENI.

The chain links TRBV7-3 to TRBJ2-5; no reliable D call. The germline V gene encodes CDR1 SGHTA and CDR2 FQGTGA. The CDR3 sequence is 13 residues long. The V end was cut by 0 bases, the J end by 5 bases, with 7 bases between. The CDR3 region has the DNA TGTGCCAGCAGCTTAACGGGCTTCGAGACCCAGTACTTC. Encoded protein: CASSLTGFETQYF.

V is TRBV11-3 and J is TRBJ2-2; 9 bases agree with TRBD1. From germline, CDR1 is SGHNT and CDR2 YENEEA. The CDR3 covers 15 residues. The ends lost 5 bases at V and 2 bases at J; junction bases unmatched: 3. CDR3 in amino acids: CASSRDRVNTGELFF. As DNA, the CDR3 is TGTGCCAGCAGCCGGGACAGGGTCAACACCGGGGAGCTGTTTTTT.

The chain links TRBV13 to TRBJ2-5; the match to TRBD2 covers 8 bases. The CDR3 extends over 18 amino acids. J lost 2 bases, V lost 5 bases, and 16 bases had no gene match. Germline values: CDR1 PRHDT, CDR2 FYEKMQ (reference sequence). The CDR3 reads CASSLYREAGEEQETQYF. Written as DNA, the CDR3 is TGTGCCAGCAGCCTCTACCGGGAAGCGGGGGAAGAACAAGAGACCCAGTACTTC.

In its sample, this clone was seen once. The chain carries TRBV20-1 and TRBJ1-6, with D maybe TRBD1 (6 bases). The CDR3 spans 16 residues. Germline CDR1 and CDR2: DFQATT and SNEGSKA (reference sequence). Deletions cut 3 bases from V and 5 bases from J, with 17 bases between. Written as DNA, the CDR3 is TGCAGTGCTAGTACAGGGTTTCGGGGGGATAATTCACCCCTCCACTTT. Translating it yields CSASTGFRGDNSPLHF.

This clone was found once. The chain joins TRBV28 to TRBJ2-2; weak D call: TRBD1 (6 bases). This CDR3 has 13 amino acids. V shed 8 bases and J shed 3 bases, with 10 bases lying between them. Per the germline V gene, CDR1 is MDHEN and CDR2 is SYDVKM. CDR3 DNA: TGTGCCAGCGGGACACGTGACACCGGGGAGCTGTTTTTT. Translating gives CASGTRDTGELFF.

Only one count was recorded for this clone. The rearrangement uses TRBV9 and TRBJ2-5; 11 bases are shared with TRBD2. The CDR3 consists of 15 residues. With 2 bases clipped from V and 4 bases from J, the junction kept 4 bases outside the gene matches. Germline values: CDR1 SGDLS, CDR2 YYNGEE. CDR3 region: CASSVSGGAVETQYF. Here the CDR3 DNA reads TGTGCCAGCAGCGTTAGCGGGGGGGCGGTAGAGACCCAGTACTTC.

The J gene is TRBJ2-1, the V gene TRBV18; 9 bases agree with TRBD2. Trimming at V came to 4 bases and at J to 4 bases, leaving 2 bases not matched to a gene. CDR1 is KGHSH, CDR2 LQKENI, per germline. The CDR3 consists of 14 residues. CDR3 DNA sequence: TGTGCCAGCTCACATACTAGCGGGTACAATGAGCAGTTCTTC. It encodes CASSHTSGYNEQFF.

The chain links TRBV4-3 to TRBJ1-2; no clear D. Trimming shortened V by 4 bases and J by 4 bases, and 16 bases separated the two germline ends. The CDR3 spans 15 residues. Per germline, CDR1 LGHNA and CDR2 YSLEER. The CDR3 protein is CASSPQEGLSYGYTF. In nucleotides, the CDR3 is TGCGCCAGCAGCCCTCAAGAGGGTTTGAGCTATGGCTACACCTTC.

The table lists this clone with a few counts. J is TRBJ1-1 and V is TRBV5-1; TRBD1 matches 11 bases. With V trimmed by 2 bases and J by 0 bases, 3 bases remained unmatched. This CDR3 has 16 amino acids. Germline V gene sequence: CDR1 SGHRS, CDR2 YFSETQ. CDR3 bases: TGCGCCAGCAGCTTCGGGACAGGGGGTTTGAACACTGAAGCTTTCTTT. Translating gives CASSFGTGGLNTEAFF.

V usage is TRBV29-1 and J usage is TRBJ1-1, with a tentative D call TRBD1 (5 bases). The CDR3 has 13 amino acids. The germline V gene has CDR1 SQVTM and CDR2 ANQGSEA. The V gene lost 3 bases and the J gene lost 0 bases, with 8 bases spanning the gap. CDR3 amino acids: CSVDRGMNTEAFF. The CDR3 region has the DNA TGCAGCGTTGATCGGGGGATGAACACTGAAGCTTTCTTT.

V and J are TRBV27 and TRBJ1-5, with a possible D match to TRBD1 (6 bases). CDR3 length equals 14 residues. Germline V gene data show CDR1 as MNHEY and CDR2 as SMNVEV (reference sequence). The V end was cut by 4 bases, the J end by 6 bases, with 13 bases between. This CDR3 is CASSYWGGGQPQHF. The DNA for the CDR3 is TGTGCCAGCAGTTACTGGGGGGGCGGTCAGCCCCAGCATTTT.

This chain uses TRBV29-1 with TRBJ2-5, with TRBD2 identical over 15 bases. From germline, CDR1 is SQVTM and CDR2 ANQGSEA. The V gene end was trimmed by 7 bases and the J gene end by 5 bases; junction bases not matched to a gene: 8. CDR3 length: 15 residues. The CDR3 spells CSAGLAGGRLETQYF. The CDR3 DNA is TGCAGCGCCGGACTAGCGGGGGGGCGTCTGGAGACCCAGTACTTC.

This clone was observed a single time. V usage is TRBV2 and J usage is TRBJ1-4; no reliable D call. This CDR3 is built from 15 residues. Germline V gene sequence: CDR1 SNHLY, CDR2 FYNNEI. The DNA for the CDR3 is TGTGCACAAACCCCCGACATATCAACTAATGAAAAACTGTTTTTT. Protein sequence: CAQTPDISTNEKLFF.

This clone came up once. The chain employs TRBV5-1 and TRBJ1-1; TRBD1 is a possible D gene (6 bases). V lost 0 bases and J lost 4, with 22 bases in between. In germline, CDR1 is SGHRS, CDR2 YFSETQ. The CDR3 has 18 amino acids. The CDR3 is CASSLAGGRGVVGTEAFF. CDR3 sequence (DNA): TGCGCCAGCAGCTTGGCCGGGGGGCGCGGGGTTGTGGGCACTGAAGCTTTCTTT.

The chain links TRBV10-3 to TRBJ1-1; D is undetermined. Trimming cost V 6 bases and J 1 base, with 9 bases left between them. This CDR3 spans 13 amino acids. The germline gives CDR1 ENHRY, CDR2 SYGVKD. The CDR3 DNA is TGTGCCATCAGAACACAGCCGAACACTGAAGCTTTCTTT. Its translation is CAIRTQPNTEAFF.

The chain carries TRBV19 and TRBJ1-2; TRBD1 might be the D (5 bases). Deletions cut 3 bases from V and 5 bases from J, with 13 bases between. The CDR3 is 14 residues long. Germline assignment: CDR1 LNHDA and CDR2 SQIVND (reference sequence). CDR3 DNA sequence: TGTGCCAGTAGTATCCCCGGGACTTTTTATGGCTACACCTTC. Protein product: CASSIPGTFYGYTF.

CDR3 in amino acids: CASSEVGGRETQYF. The CDR3 bases are TGTGCCAGCAGTGAAGTAGGAGGTCGGGAGACCCAGTACTTC. This chain links TRBV2 with TRBJ2-5; possibly TRBD2 for D (5 bases). The CDR3 contains 14 residues. Trimming stripped 1 base from V and 5 bases from J, with 11 bases between. Germline assignment: CDR1 SNHLY and CDR2 FYNNEI.

In this sample, this clone turned up a few times. The rearrangement joins TRBV5-6 to TRBJ1-6; 11 nucleotides align to TRBD1. Germline V gene lookup returns CDR1 SGHDT and CDR2 YYEEEE. V dropped 7 bases and J dropped 14; count of bases not matched to a gene: 11. There are 14 residues in the CDR3. The chain's CDR3 is CASAVGQGVISLHF. CDR3 DNA: TGTGCCAGCGCCGTGGGACAGGGGGTTATATCCCTCCACTTT. Full variable domain (rest looked up from reference TRBV5-6 and TRBJ1-6): DAGVTQSPTHLIKTRGQQVTLRCSPKSGHDTVSWYQQALGQGPQFIFQYYEEEERQRGNFPDRFSGHQFPNYSSELNVNALLLGDSALYLCASAVGQGVISLHFGNGTRLTVT.

J is TRBJ2-1 and V is TRBV11-3; D perhaps matches TRBD1 (6 bases). V shed 1 base and J shed 11 bases, with 18 bases lying between them. There are 15 residues in the CDR3. Per the germline V gene, CDR1 is SGHNT and CDR2 is YENEEA. The CDR3 protein is CASSLAPTGSGQQFF. The CDR3 DNA reads TGTGCCAGCAGCTTAGCCCCTACAGGGTCCGGACAGCAGTTCTTC.

The chain joins TRBV28 to TRBJ2-1, with 7 bases matching TRBD1. CDR1 is MDHEN, CDR2 SYDVKM, per germline. V shed 4 bases and J 9 bases; nucleotides not matched to a gene: 12. This CDR3 has 15 residues. This CDR3 is CASSYSRQGRGEQFF. CDR3 DNA sequence: TGTGCCAGCAGTTACTCGAGACAGGGAAGGGGTGAGCAGTTCTTC.